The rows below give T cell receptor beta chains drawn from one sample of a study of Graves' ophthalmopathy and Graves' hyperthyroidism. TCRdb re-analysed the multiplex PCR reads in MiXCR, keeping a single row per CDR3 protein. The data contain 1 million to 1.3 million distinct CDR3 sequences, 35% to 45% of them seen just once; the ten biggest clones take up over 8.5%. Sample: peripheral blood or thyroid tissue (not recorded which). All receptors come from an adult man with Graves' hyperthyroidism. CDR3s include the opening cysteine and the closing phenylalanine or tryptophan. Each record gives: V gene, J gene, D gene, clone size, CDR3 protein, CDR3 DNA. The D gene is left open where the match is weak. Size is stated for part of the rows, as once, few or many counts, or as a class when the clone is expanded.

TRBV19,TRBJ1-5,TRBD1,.,CASGPTGNQPQHF,TGTGCCAGTGGGCCGACAGGGAATCAGCCCCAGCATTTT
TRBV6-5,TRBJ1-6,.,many,CATNRVGYNSPLHF,TGTGCCACAAACAGGGTCGGTTATAATTCACCCCTCCACTTT
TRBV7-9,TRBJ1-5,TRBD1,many,CASSRDRDRLQPQHF,TGTGCCAGCAGCCGGGACAGGGACAGACTTCAGCCCCAGCATTTT
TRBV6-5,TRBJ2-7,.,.,CASQQFSDNLKQYF,TGTGCCAGCCAGCAGTTTTCGGACAACCTAAAGCAGTACTTC
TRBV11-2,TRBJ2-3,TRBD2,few,CASTRAGEADTQYF,TGTGCCAGCACCCGCGCGGGGGAGGCAGATACGCAGTATTTT
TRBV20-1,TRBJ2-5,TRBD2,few,CSARDFSGGAGTQYF,TGCAGTGCTAGAGATTTTAGCGGGGGGGCCGGGACCCAGTACTTC
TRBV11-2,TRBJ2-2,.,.,CASSPPGIRSGELFF,TGTGCCAGCAGCCCGCCGGGGATTAGGAGCGGGGAGCTGTTTTTT
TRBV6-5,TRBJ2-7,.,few,CASSYSFAPGTRTHEQYF,TGTGCCAGCAGTTACTCGTTCGCTCCGGGGACTCGTACGCACGAGCAGTACTTC
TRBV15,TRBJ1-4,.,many,CATSRGGRGEKLFF,TGTGCCACCAGCCGTGGGGGGAGAGGTGAAAAACTGTTTTTT
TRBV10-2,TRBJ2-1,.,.,CASSEWGEQFF,TGCGCCAGCAGTGAGTGGGGTGAGCAGTTCTTC
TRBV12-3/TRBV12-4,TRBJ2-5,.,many,CASNRLAQGETQYF,TGTGCCAGCAATCGTTTGGCTCAGGGAGAGACCCAGTACTTC
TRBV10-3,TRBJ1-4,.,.,CASSYSREKLFF,TGTGCCAGCAGTTACTCCCGTGAAAAACTGTTTTTT
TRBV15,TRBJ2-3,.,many,CATSEDSGSDTQYF,TGTGCCACCAGCGAGGATTCAGGGTCAGATACGCAGTATTTT
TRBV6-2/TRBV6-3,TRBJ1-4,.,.,CAGSGPGGEKLFF,TGTGCCGGATCAGGGCCGGGTGGTGAAAAACTGTTTTTT
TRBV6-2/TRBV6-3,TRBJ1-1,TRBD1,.,CASSYRQGAEAFF,TGTGCCAGCAGTTATCGACAGGGGGCTGAAGCTTTCTTT
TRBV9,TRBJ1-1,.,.,CAGTRGGTEAFF,TGTGCCGGCACTCGGGGAGGCACTGAAGCTTTCTTT
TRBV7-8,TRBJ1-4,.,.,CASSFRPPVWFATNEKLFF,TGTGCCAGCAGCTTCCGGCCCCCAGTGTGGTTCGCAACTAATGAAAAACTGTTTTTT
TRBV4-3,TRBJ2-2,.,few,CASSSRLESSGELFF,TGCGCCAGCAGCAGCCGACTAGAATCATCCGGGGAGCTGTTTTTT
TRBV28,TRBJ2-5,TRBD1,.,CASSLGSRGLIETQYF,TGTGCCAGCAGTTTAGGAAGCAGGGGGCTGATTGAGACCCAGTACTTC
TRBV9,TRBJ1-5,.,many,CASSVGGQSNQPQHF,TGTGCCAGCAGCGTAGGCGGGCAGAGCAATCAGCCCCAGCATTTT
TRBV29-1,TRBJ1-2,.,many,CSATDAFFYTF,TGCAGCGCGACAGATGCCTTCTTCTACACCTTC
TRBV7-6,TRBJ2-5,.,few,CASSPPPGVETQYF,TGTGCCAGCAGTCCCCCCCCGGGGGTCGAGACCCAGTACTTC
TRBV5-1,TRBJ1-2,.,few,CASSGEDQGYYGYTF,TGCGCCAGCAGCGGGGAGGATCAGGGTTACTATGGCTACACCTTC